Following are 32 T cell receptor beta chains from one sample sequenced in a study of T cells after yellow fever vaccination. In TCRdb, the 5' RACE reads were re-called with MiXCR into one record per CDR3 protein. The data show a few hundred thousand distinct CDR3 sequences, 8.7% seen once. The material sequenced was PBMCs, taken on the day of the first yellow fever vaccination. All receptors come from a man between 18 and 35 years old who received the YFV17D yellow fever vaccine.

This chain joins TRBV12-3 or TRBV12-4 and TRBJ1-1; 7 nucleotides align to TRBD1. The CDR3 covers 12 residues. Germline trimming cut 5 bases from V and 10 bases from J; bases unmatched to any gene: 7. The CDR3: CASSTNRGGAFF. The CDR3 DNA reads as TGTGCCAGCAGTACCAACAGGGGTGGAGCTTTCTTT.

Many counts were recorded for this clonotype. This sequence joins TRBV12-3 or TRBV12-4 and TRBJ2-3, with a possible D match to TRBD2 (5 bases). The CDR3 contains 15 residues. V lost 2 bases and J 2 bases, leaving 11 bases between the germline ends. This chain's CDR3 is CASSLRGAYTDTQYF. Written as DNA, the CDR3 is TGTGCCAGCAGTTTACGGGGAGCCTACACAGATACGCAGTATTTT.

This clonotype was seen more than once but under ten times. The V call is TRBV9, the J call TRBJ2-5, with TRBD1 identical over 7 bases. The length of the CDR3 is 16 residues. J was trimmed by 3 bases and V by 3 bases; bases with no gene match: 11. Germline assignment: CDR1 SGDLS and CDR2 YYNGEE. The CDR3 here is CASSAEGAIEKETQYF. CDR3 DNA sequence: TGTGCCAGCAGCGCCGAGGGGGCGATTGAAAAAGAGACCCAGTACTTC.

The chain has TRBV23-1 and TRBJ2-3, with D unresolved. TRBV23-1 belongs to the ORF category, with a function that is uncertain. The CDR3 spans 11 residues. The germline V and J ends were trimmed by 0 bases and 11 bases, with 6 bases remaining between them. CDR3 sequence reads: CASSQSYGQYF. The CDR3 nucleotides read TGCGCCAGCAGTCAATCATATGGGCAGTATTTT.

In its sample, this clonotype was seen many times. The chain links TRBV11-3 to TRBJ2-1, with a weak D call TRBD1 (5 bases). V was shortened by 2 bases and J by 9 bases, with 8 bases between the two germline ends. This CDR3 is built from 12 residues. The germline V gene encodes CDR1 SGHNT and CDR2 YENEEA. The CDR3 is CASSLSRGEQFF. The CDR3 nucleotides read TGTGCCAGCAGCTTAAGTAGGGGTGAGCAGTTCTTC.

This clonotype has ten or more counts. The chain is built from TRBV9 and TRBJ1-6; D not resolved. V lost 5 bases and J 1 base, leaving 4 bases between the germline ends. Germline V gene sequence: CDR1 SGDLS, CDR2 YYNGEE. The CDR3 sequence is 13 residues long. The CDR3 reads CASRESYNSPLHF. The DNA for the CDR3 is TGTGCCAGCAGAGAATCCTATAATTCACCCCTCCACTTT.

This chain joins TRBV10-3 and TRBJ2-2, with TRBD2 identical over 11 bases. This CDR3 spans 15 amino acids. In germline, CDR1 is ENHRY, CDR2 SYGVKD. With 6 bases clipped from V and 5 bases from J, the junction kept 5 bases outside the gene matches. The CDR3 DNA sequence: TGTGCCATCAGGGAAACTAGCGGGGGAACCGGGGAGCTGTTTTTT. This codes for CAIRETSGGTGELFF.

This chain links TRBV12-3 or TRBV12-4 with TRBJ2-1, with 7 bases that match TRBD2. With V trimmed by 5 bases and J by 4 bases, 8 bases remained unmatched. The CDR3 contains 15 residues. The CDR3 region is CASSPPSGIYNEQFF. DNA of the CDR3: TGTGCCAGCAGTCCCCCTAGCGGCATATACAATGAGCAGTTCTTC.

The chain couples TRBV6-5 to TRBJ1-3; perhaps TRBD1 as D (5 bases). V gave up 0 bases and J gave up 4 bases, with 10 bases separating them. The CDR3 is 15 amino acids. Germline V CDR1 and CDR2: MNHEY, SVGAGI. The CDR3 region is CASSYSAGRGNTIYF. CDR3 in DNA: TGTGCCAGCAGTTACTCGGCAGGGAGAGGAAACACCATATATTTT.

This clonotype was recorded at least ten times. J is TRBJ2-3 and V is TRBV7-2, with a tentative D call TRBD1 (6 bases). The V gene's germline CDR1 is SGHTA and CDR2 FQGNSA. This CDR3 comprises 12 residues. V was clipped by 1 base and J by 10 bases, with 9 bases between them. CDR3 sequence: CASSLEQGAQYF. The CDR3, as DNA: TGTGCCAGCAGCTTAGAACAGGGTGCGCAGTATTTT.

CDR3 DNA: TGTGCCAGTAGTATCGAGGGTAGCGGGGGCCGTAGTGAGCAGTTCTTC. Translating it yields CASSIEGSGGRSEQFF. The V gene is TRBV19, the J gene TRBJ2-1; 9 bases line up with TRBD2. The V and J ends lost 3 bases and 9 bases, in that order; junction bases with no gene match: 12. The CDR3 has 16 amino acids. Germline values: CDR1 LNHDA, CDR2 SQIVND (reference sequence). The variable domain in full, completed from reference TRBV19 and TRBJ2-1, reads DGGITQSPKYLFRKEGQNVTLSCEQNLNHDAMYWYRQDPGQGLRLIYYSQIVNDFQKGDIAEGYSVSREKKESFPLTVTSAQKNPTAFYLCASSIEGSGGRSEQFFGPGTRLTVL.

Many counts were recorded for this clonotype. This sequence joins TRBV14 and TRBJ1-6; maybe TRBD1 (5 bases). The CDR3 length is 12 residues. The germline V and J ends were trimmed by 3 bases and 8 bases, with 5 bases remaining between them. Germline lookup yields CDR1 SGHDN and CDR2 FVKESK. CDR3 in amino acids: CASSQGDSPLHF. The CDR3 bases are TGTGCCAGCAGCCAGGGGGATTCACCCCTCCACTTT.

The J gene is TRBJ1-1, the V gene TRBV5-5, with TRBD1 matching over 7 bases. Germline CDR1 reads SGHKS; CDR2 reads YYEKEE (reference sequence). The CDR3 extends over 13 amino acids. V was clipped by 9 bases and J by 5 bases; unmatched bases: 10. CDR3 bases: TGTGCCATGAGCTCTGACAGGGAGACTGAAGCTTTCTTT. Amino acid sequence: CAMSSDRETEAFF.

The chain couples TRBV7-8 to TRBJ2-1; D may be TRBD2 (6 bases). Trimming pared 1 base from V and 4 bases from J, leaving 14 bases between. Germline-derived CDR1 and CDR2 are SGHVS and FQNEAQ. This CDR3 contains 16 residues. The CDR3 nucleotides are TGTGCCAGCAGCTTAGTCGGGGGAGGATTATACAATGAGCAGTTCTTC. Protein product: CASSLVGGGLYNEQFF. The full variable domain, in which reference TRBV7-8 and TRBJ2-1 provide the parts outside the CDR3, is GAGVSQSPRYKVAKRGQDVALRCDPISGHVSLFWYQQALGQGPEFLTYFQNEAQLDKSGLPSDRFFAERPEGSVSTLKIQRTQQEDSAVYLCASSLVGGGLYNEQFFGPGTRLTVL.

The chain joins TRBV7-9 to TRBJ2-7; D call uncertain. The ends were cut back, 5 bases at V and 7 bases at J, with 15 bases in the middle. Germline V gives CDR1 SEHNR, CDR2 FQNEAQ (reference sequence). This CDR3 contains 13 residues. The CDR3 DNA reads TGTGCCAGCAGCCGGACGGATTGGGGTGAGCAGTACGTC. Residues: CASSRTDWGEQYV.

The chain has TRBV5-5 and TRBJ2-5, with no clear D. CDR1 and CDR2 from the germline V gene are SGHKS and YYEKEE (reference sequence). This CDR3 is built from 14 residues. Trimming removed 4 bases at V and 2 bases at J, with 12 bases between. The CDR3 DNA is TGTGCCAGCAGCCCCCAGACTTTGCAAGAGACCCAGTACTTC. Its protein product is CASSPQTLQETQYF.

This clonotype was seen more than once but under ten times. The chain employs TRBV7-2 and TRBJ2-2; unclear D gene. This CDR3 comprises 16 residues. The ends were cut back, 1 base at V and 1 base at J, with 10 bases in the middle. Germline V gene sequence: CDR1 SGHTA, CDR2 FQGNSA. Here the CDR3 DNA reads TGTGCCAGCAGCTTAGTCGGACCACAGAACACCGGGGAGCTGTTTTTT. Its protein product is CASSLVGPQNTGELFF.

Only a few counts were recorded for this clonotype. V usage is TRBV25-1 and J usage is TRBJ1-4; TRBD1 matches 10 bases. The CDR3 is made up of 16 amino acids. Trimming took 3 bases from V and 6 from J; bases not matched to a gene: 7. The germline gives CDR1 MGHDK, CDR2 SYGVNS. The DNA of the CDR3 is TGTGCCAGCAGTGACTATTGGGACAGGGGACATGAAAAACTGTTTTTT. It translates to CASSDYWDRGHEKLFF.

The chain carries TRBV7-3 and TRBJ1-5; D remains unclear. Germline V gives CDR1 SGHTA, CDR2 FQGTGA. The CDR3 runs 13 residues. Trimming removed 5 bases at V and 6 bases at J, with 11 bases between. Written as DNA, the CDR3 is TGTGCCAGCAGCGCAGGCGCGGGTCAGCCCCAGCATTTT. This encodes CASSAGAGQPQHF.

The chain employs TRBV20-1 and TRBJ1-2; D is unresolved. The CDR3 consists of 12 residues. CDR1 and CDR2 (germline): DFQATT, SNEGSKA (reference sequence). Deletions cut 2 bases from V and 2 bases from J, with 6 bases between. The CDR3: CSARKGNYGYTF. DNA of the CDR3: TGCAGTGCTAGAAAAGGGAACTATGGCTACACCTTC.

This clonotype was picked up many times. The chain links TRBV5-1 to TRBJ1-1, with a weak D call TRBD1 (5 bases). V lost 0 bases, J lost 0 bases, and 6 bases lay in between. Germline V gives CDR1 SGHRS, CDR2 YFSETQ. The length of the CDR3 is 14 residues. CDR3 residues: CASSLEGVNTEAFF. Written as DNA, the CDR3 is TGCGCCAGCAGCTTGGAAGGGGTGAACACTGAAGCTTTCTTT.

This clonotype was seen a handful of times. The rearrangement uses TRBV7-9 and TRBJ2-3; no reliable D call. From germline, CDR1 is SEHNR and CDR2 FQNEAQ (reference sequence). Deletions cut 4 bases from V and 5 bases from J, with 13 bases between. The length of the CDR3 is 14 residues. CDR3 DNA sequence: TGTGCCAGCAGCTCCTTGTTGACGCGAGATACGCAGTATTTT. Its translation: CASSSLLTRDTQYF. The variable domain in full, completed from reference TRBV7-9 and TRBJ2-3, reads DTGVSQNPRHKITKRGQNVTFRCDPISEHNRLYWYRQTLGQGPEFLTYFQNEAQLEKSRLLSDRFSAERPKGSFSTLEIQRTEQGDSAMYLCASSSLLTRDTQYFGPGTRLTVL.

This clonotype was detected only a few times. The chain links TRBV2 to TRBJ2-3; no clear D. Deletions cut 3 bases from V and 2 bases from J, with 12 bases between. Germline V gives CDR1 SNHLY, CDR2 FYNNEI. The CDR3 extends over 15 amino acids. The CDR3 reads CASSEFPTITDTQYF. The CDR3 nucleotides read TGTGCCAGCAGTGAGTTCCCGACGATCACAGATACGCAGTATTTT.

This clonotype occurred a few times. This rearrangement joins TRBV20-1 to TRBJ1-4, with D perhaps TRBD1 (6 bases). The germline V gene has CDR1 DFQATT and CDR2 SNEGSKA (reference sequence). The CDR3 has 14 residues. The V end lost 1 base, the J end lost 8 bases, and 14 bases lay between the germline ends. The CDR3 spells CSARVPLRGEKLFF. The CDR3 region has the DNA TGCAGTGCTAGAGTCCCCCTGAGGGGGGAAAAACTGTTTTTT.

This clonotype has a handful of counts. The chain carries TRBV7-2 and TRBJ2-5; 9 nucleotides line up with TRBD1. This CDR3 is 16 amino acids long. Trimming cost V 1 base and J 7 bases; bases outside gene matches: 10. The V gene's germline CDR1 is SGHTA and CDR2 FQGNSA. The CDR3 nucleotides read TGTGCCAGCAGCTTAGTGGGGGACAGGGAGTTTAGGACCCAGTACTTC. As protein: CASSLVGDREFRTQYF.

The genes are TRBV6-5 and TRBJ2-5; 11 nucleotides line up with TRBD2. Germline V gene sequence: CDR1 MNHEY, CDR2 SVGAGI. The V segment lost 0 bases and the J segment 7 bases; nucleotides outside the gene matches: 16. The CDR3 totals 19 residues. CDR3 sequence (DNA): TGTGCCAGCAGTTACTCCTACGAAAATAGCGGGGGGGATTTAGGGACCCAGTACTTC. Amino acids: CASSYSYENSGGDLGTQYF.

This clonotype was seen a few times. This chain uses TRBV20-1 with TRBJ2-1; maybe TRBD2 (7 bases). Trimming stripped 6 bases from V and 0 bases from J, with 12 bases between. Germline loops: CDR1 DFQATT, CDR2 SNEGSKA (reference sequence). This CDR3 is built from 14 residues. CDR3 sequence: CSARGGDSYNEQFF. Here the CDR3 DNA reads TGCAGTGCGAGGGGGGGGGACTCCTACAATGAGCAGTTCTTC.

The rearrangement uses TRBV19 and TRBJ2-5, with TRBD1 identical over 7 bases. Germline V gene lookup returns CDR1 LNHDA and CDR2 SQIVND (reference sequence). The junction had 10 bases not matched to a gene; V was cut back by 5 bases and J by 1 base. CDR3 length equals 16 residues. For the CDR3, the DNA is TGTGCCAGTAGTTTCCGACAGGGAAGGGGCCAAGAGACCCAGTACTTC. It yields the protein CASSFRQGRGQETQYF.

The sample holds a few counts of this clonotype. This chain joins TRBV3-1 and TRBJ2-5; TRBD1 matches 9 bases. The CDR3 length is 19 residues. V was pared by 0 bases and J by 2 bases, with 13 bases of the junction left unmatched. Germline V gene lookup returns CDR1 LGHDT and CDR2 YNNKEL (reference sequence). This CDR3 reads CASSQDHFLVDRGQETQYF. In nucleotides, the CDR3 is TGTGCCAGCAGCCAAGATCATTTTTTAGTTGACAGGGGGCAAGAGACCCAGTACTTC.

The CDR3 nucleotides are TGTGCCAGTAGTCGAGAGCCCAGGGGGCATCAGCCCCAGCATTTT. Its translation: CASSREPRGHQPQHF. V is TRBV19 and J is TRBJ1-5; 8 nucleotides align to TRBD1. Germline V CDR1 and CDR2: LNHDA, SQIVND (reference sequence). The V gene end was trimmed by 5 bases and the J gene end by 5 bases; junction bases not matched to a gene: 8. This CDR3 region has 15 residues.

This clonotype has a count of ten or more. This chain links TRBV6-6 with TRBJ2-7; no reliable D call. This CDR3 spans 13 amino acids. CDR1 is MNHNY, CDR2 SVGAGI, per germline (reference sequence). V was shortened by 2 bases and J by 2 bases, with 7 bases between the two germline ends. CDR3 amino acids: CASSYGMAYEQYV. Here the CDR3 DNA reads TGTGCCAGCAGTTACGGCATGGCCTACGAGCAGTACGTC.

The J gene is TRBJ1-1, the V gene TRBV12-3 or TRBV12-4; 9 bases are a match to TRBD1. The CDR3 consists of 18 residues. Germline trimming cut 6 bases from V and 3 bases from J; bases unmatched to any gene: 17. CDR3 coding DNA: TGTGCCAGCAGCGCCCGACAGGGGGTTTTCGCTTCGGACACTGAAGCTTTCTTT. It codes for CASSARQGVFASDTEAFF.